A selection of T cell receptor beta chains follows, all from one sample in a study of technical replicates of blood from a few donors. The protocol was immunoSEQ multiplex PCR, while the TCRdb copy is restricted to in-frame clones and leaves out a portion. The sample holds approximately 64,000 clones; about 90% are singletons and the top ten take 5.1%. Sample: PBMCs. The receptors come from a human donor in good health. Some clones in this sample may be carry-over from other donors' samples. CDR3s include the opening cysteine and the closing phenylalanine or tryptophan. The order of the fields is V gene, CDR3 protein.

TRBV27 CASSLGALVLDTQYF
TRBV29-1 CSVGASGQETQYF
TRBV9 CASSPSIGVNTGELFF
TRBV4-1 CASSQPGTRGGYTF
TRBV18 CASSSRTSDYNEQFF
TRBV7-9 CAILTLSNEQFF
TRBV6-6 CASRYYTDTQYF
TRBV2 CASSEAPPGIAGNTGELFF
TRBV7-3 CASSSDRATEAFF
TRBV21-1 CASSNWDRGSTDTQYF
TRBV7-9 CASSFGGGSTDTQYF
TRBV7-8 CASSLDGSEYSNQPQHF
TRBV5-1 CASSSDRGQPQHF
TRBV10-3 CAIRPQGAGNTIYF
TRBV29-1 CSVEGQATYEAFF
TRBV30 CAWSVLVGGTEAFF
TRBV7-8 CASSLQRNYEQYF
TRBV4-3 CASSRSDREKETQYF
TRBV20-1 CSAGQNIQYF
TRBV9 CASSVREDYGYTF
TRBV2 CASKGGTSGYNEQFF
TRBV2 CASVDFRDRGRLTEAFF
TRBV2 CASSPLGTGYGYTF
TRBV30 CAWSQGGANVLTF
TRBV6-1 CASGDRASPEAFF
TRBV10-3 CAISEAGLSSGNTIYF
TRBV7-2 CASSLGPRGMNYGYTF
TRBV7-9 CASSLGGAAYEQYF
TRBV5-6 CASSKKRGGSFSYNEQFF
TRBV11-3 CASSAGESYEQYF
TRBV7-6 CASSLEQGASTGELFF
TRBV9 CASSRPSGSDEQYF
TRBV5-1 CASSLSTGDVYEQYF
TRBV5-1 CASSLDVRSTYEQYF
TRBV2 CASRGGDYTYEQYF
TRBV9 CASSDRTGRGSYYGYTF